Described below is a single T cell receptor beta chain sequence and its context. Its antigen remains unknown. Data came from immunoSEQ multiplex PCR; TCRdb stores just in-frame clones and leaves some out. Here the sample spans tens of thousands of clones, around 82% being singletons. These data belong to a study of a mutant IDH1 vaccine in newly diagnosed glioma. Across the study: The patients were given eight vaccinations, one each in weeks 1, 3, 5, 7, 11, 15, 19 and 23. The therapy given earlier, which was standard therapy, consisted of radiotherapy, temozolomide, or both, and most of the patients received both.

In germline, CDR1 is SGHTA, CDR2 FQGNSA. The CDR3 covers 14 residues. V dropped 4 bases and J dropped 4 bases, with 13 bases sitting between them. Time point of the sample: week 23, last vaccination. The content of each vaccine dose was 300 ug of mutant IDH1 20-mer peptide, and topical imiquimod accompanied it. The TCR comes from a man younger than 30 with glioma. The chain couples TRBV7-2 to TRBJ1-2; weak D call: TRBD1 (5 bases). The input for sequencing was PBMCs, taken from a glioma patient whose treatment included an IDH1 peptide vaccine. The CDR3 spells CASSWGGSGYGYTF. CDR3 sequence (DNA): TGTGCCAGCAGCTGGGGGGGGTCGGGCTATGGCTACACCTTC.